This record concerns one T cell receptor (beta chain) sequence. The data derive from a study of control samples from healthy donors and cancer patients. Repertoires were generated with immunoSEQ multiplex PCR, while TCRdb's copy carries only in-frame clones and drops some. The sample carries 95,000 to 120,000 clones, around four fifths recorded once. This receptor was identified in a man between 18 and 35 years old in good health. Sequenced input: blood.

The CDR3 nucleotides are TGTGCCAGCAGCCACACCCGGGACAGGGGAAGAAACACCATATATTTT. Its protein product is CASSHTRDRGRNTIYF. The chain recombines TRBV4-2 with TRBJ1-3; TRBD1 aligns across 10 bases. The germline CDR1 and CDR2 sequences are LGHNA and YNFKEQ. Trimming cost V 3 bases and J 5 bases; bases outside gene matches: 7. The CDR3 totals 16 residues.